Below are 10 T cell receptor beta chains sequenced from a single sample in a study of graft-versus-host responses after intestinal transplantation. These TCRs are of unknown antigen specificity. The data were produced by immunoSEQ multiplex PCR, yet TCRdb's version contains in-frame clones alone and is incomplete. The table has tens of thousands of clones, 80% to 95% seen once. The source was unstimulated CD4+ T cells sorted from spleen or lymph node cells, collected before intestinal transplant. These receptors all come from a human donor who received an intestinal transplant.

The genes are TRBV9 and TRBJ2-2; TRBD2 agrees at 13 bases. Germline CDR1 reads SGDLS; CDR2 reads YYNGEE. Germline trimming cut 4 bases from V and 6 bases from J; bases unmatched to any gene: 6. This CDR3 region has 16 residues. The CDR3 loop reads CASSLLAGGPAGELFF. The CDR3 coding sequence is TGTGCCAGCAGCTTACTAGCGGGAGGGCCGGCCGGGGAGCTGTTTTTT.

V gene TRBV4-2 combines with J gene TRBJ2-1, with D unresolved. Between the trimmed V and J ends, which lost 1 base and 0 bases, there was a span of 7 bases. CDR1 and CDR2 (germline): LGHNA, YNFKEQ. CDR3 size: 15 residues. CDR3 protein: CASSQVSSSYNEQFF. The CDR3 DNA sequence: TGTGCCAGCAGCCAAGTGAGCAGCTCCTACAATGAGCAGTTCTTC.

In this sample, this clone turned up once. The chain combines TRBV18 with TRBJ1-1; D is uncertain. This CDR3 contains 13 residues. V shed 2 bases and J shed 4 bases, with 8 bases lying between them. Germline CDR1 is KGHSH and CDR2 is LQKENI. CDR3 nucleotide sequence: TGTGCCAGCTCACCAGCAGCGGCCACTGAAGCTTTCTTT. As protein: CASSPAAATEAFF.

J is TRBJ2-5 and V is TRBV5-1, with 9 bases lining up with TRBD1. The J segment lost 3 bases and the V segment lost 4 bases, leaving 4 bases of the junction unmatched. Germline V gives CDR1 SGHRS, CDR2 YFSETQ. CDR3 length: 14 residues. For the CDR3, the DNA is TGCGCCAGCAGCCCCTGGACAGGGGAAGAGACCCAGTACTTC. It encodes CASSPWTGEETQYF.

The CDR3 DNA reads as TGTGCCAGCAGTTACCAGGCGGGAGCTTACAATGAGCAGTTCTTC. The encoded protein is CASSYQAGAYNEQFF. V usage is TRBV6-6 and J usage is TRBJ2-1; 7 nucleotides align to TRBD2. CDR1 is MNHNY, CDR2 SVGAGI, per germline (reference sequence). V lost 2 bases, J lost 4 bases, and 5 bases stayed unmatched. CDR3 length equals 15 residues.

This chain uses TRBV30 with TRBJ2-1, with D possibly TRBD1 on 6 matching bases. The germline V gene encodes CDR1 GTSNPN and CDR2 SVGIG (reference sequence). This CDR3 has 14 amino acids. V lost 3 bases to trimming and J lost 3 bases, with 12 bases between them. CDR3 region: CAWRGGQVYNEQFF. CDR3 coding DNA: TGTGCCTGGAGAGGGGGACAAGTCTACAATGAGCAGTTCTTC.

This chain joins TRBV5-1 and TRBJ2-2; TRBD1 agrees at 8 bases. From germline, CDR1 is SGHRS and CDR2 YFSETQ. With V trimmed by 5 bases and J by 5 bases, 2 bases remained unmatched. The CDR3 is made up of 13 amino acids. CDR3 sequence reads: CASRGQETGELFF. The DNA for the CDR3 is TGCGCCAGCAGGGGACAGGAGACCGGGGAGCTGTTTTTT.

The chain combines TRBV5-4 with TRBJ2-5; D is ambiguous. This CDR3 comprises 13 residues. In germline, CDR1 is SGHNT, CDR2 YYREEE (reference sequence). Deletions cut 4 bases from V and 5 bases from J, with 12 bases between. In nucleotides, the CDR3 is TGTGCCAGCAGCCATGACATGGGGGAGACCCAGTACTTC. Protein: CASSHDMGETQYF. The whole variable domain, filled in from reference TRBV5-4 and TRBJ2-5, reads ETGVTQSPTHLIKTRGQQVTLRCSSQSGHNTVSWYQQALGQGPQFIFQYYREEENGRGNFPPRFSGLQFPNYSSELNVNALELDDSALYLCASSHDMGETQYFGPGTRLLVL.

This CDR3 is CSVGQGNYEQYF. CDR3 coding DNA: TGCAGCGTAGGACAGGGGAACTACGAGCAGTACTTC. The V and J genes are TRBV29-1 and TRBJ2-7; TRBD1 matches 9 bases. Germline V gene lookup returns CDR1 SQVTM and CDR2 ANQGSEA. CDR3 length equals 12 residues. J lost 3 bases, V lost 6 bases, and 3 bases had no gene match.

The rearrangement uses TRBV7-2 and TRBJ1-5; weak D call: TRBD1 (6 bases). The ends were cut back, 5 bases at V and 2 bases at J, with 19 bases in the middle. From germline, CDR1 is SGHTA and CDR2 FQGNSA. The CDR3 length is 17 residues. The CDR3 loop is CASSRGGGAGGNQPQHF. CDR3 bases: TGTGCCAGCAGCCGAGGGGGGGGCGCGGGCGGCAATCAGCCCCAGCATTTT.